This T cell receptor (beta chain) stems from a study of somatic mutations in cytotoxic T cells in rheumatoid arthritis. About the study: Among the T-cell populations stained with V beta antibodies, some were separated by flow sorting at nearly 100% purity, including V beta1+ cells whose TCRB was sequenced.

V was trimmed by 7 bases and J by 2 bases, leaving 19 bases between them. Germline V CDR1 and CDR2: SGDLS, YYNGEE. This CDR3 has 16 residues. Generated by immunoSEQ multiplex PCR, the TCRdb table keeps only in-frame clones and is missing some. This sample yields about 10,000 clones, of which approximately 86% are seen a single time; 7.6% belongs to the top ten. The sequencing sample was made of CD8+ T cells sorted from blood. This sequence originates from an adult with rheumatoid arthritis. The rearrangement joins TRBV9 to TRBJ2-1; D is tentatively TRBD1 or TRBD2 (7 bases each). DNA of the CDR3: TGTGCCAGCTCCACTGGGGAGGGGGCCCCCTACAATGAGCAGTTCTTC. Amino acids: CASSTGEGAPYNEQFF. The entire variable domain, with the rest obtained from reference TRBV9 and TRBJ2-1, is as follows: DSGVTQTPKHLITATGQRVTLRCSPRSGDLSVYWYQQSLDQGLQFLIQYYNGEERAKGNILERFSAQQFPDLHSELNLSSLELGDSALYFCASSTGEGAPYNEQFFGPGTRLTVL.